This is a list of T cell receptor beta chains from one sample in a study of blood T cell repertoires in COVID-19. The assay was immunoSEQ multiplex PCR, and TCRdb's table has in-frame clones only and misses some. The sample includes approximately 210,000 clones, 86% seen only once; the top ten take 2% to 2.5%. Sequencing was performed on peripheral blood. The receptor source for this set is a man aged 30 to 45 who had recovered from COVID-19. Both conserved end residues are part of each CDR3. The D gene is left open where the match is weak. Expanded clones are given a class, and other clones once, few, many or no size at all.

v_call	d_call	clone_size	j_call	cdr3_length	cdr3_nt	cdr3_aa
TRBV5-1	TRBD1	NA	TRBJ1-1	15	TGCGCCAGCAGCTTGGCGGAGGGGGCAGGCACTGAAGCTTTCTTT	CASSLAEGAGTEAFF
TRBV11-2	NA	NA	TRBJ1-3	16	TGTGCCAGCAGCGTGACAGTTTCGAGCTCTGGAAACACCATATATTTT	CASSVTVSSSGNTIYF
TRBV10-3	TRBD1	NA	TRBJ1-3	17	TGTGCCATCAGTCTGACAGGGGGCCAAAGCACTGGAAACACCATATATTTT	CAISLTGGQSTGNTIYF
TRBV6-6	NA	NA	TRBJ1-1	13	TGTGCCAGCAGCCCACCGACGAGGACTGAAGCTTTCTTT	CASSPPTRTEAFF
TRBV9	TRBD1	NA	TRBJ1-2	16	TGTGCCAGCAGCGTGGGACAGGGGGAAGGCAGTTCTGGCTACACCTTC	CASSVGQGEGSSGYTF
TRBV10-1	NA	NA	TRBJ2-3	12	TGCGCCACCGGACTTCGCCCAGATACGCAGTATTTT	CATGLRPDTQYF
TRBV6-4	NA	NA	TRBJ1-2	15	TGTGCCAGCAGTGCAACAGCCGCCACTAACTATGGCTACACCTTC	CASSATAATNYGYTF
TRBV10-2	NA	NA	TRBJ2-2	14	TGCGCCAGCAGTGAACAGGGTACCACCGGGGAGCTGTTTTTT	CASSEQGTTGELFF
TRBV6-6	TRBD1	once	TRBJ2-1	16	TGTGCCAGCAGTTATTTCCCGGGACAGGGGGGTTGGGAGCAGTTCTTC	CASSYFPGQGGWEQFF
TRBV5-1	NA	NA	TRBJ1-6	13	TGCGCCAGCAGCTTGGAAGTGAGCTCACCCCTCCACTTT	CASSLEVSSPLHF
TRBV3-1/TRBV3-2	NA	NA	TRBJ1-2	13	TGTGCCAGCAGCCAAGACGGAGGGGTCGGCTACACCTTC	CASSQDGGVGYTF
TRBV5-4	NA	NA	TRBJ1-3	17	TGTGCCAGCAGCTCTCGGACAGCCCCTTTCTCTGGAAACACCATATATTTT	CASSSRTAPFSGNTIYF
TRBV30	TRBD1	NA	TRBJ2-2	16	TGTGCCTGGGACCAGACAGGGATGGTTATCACCGGGGAGCTGTTTTTT	CAWDQTGMVITGELFF
TRBV27	NA	NA	TRBJ2-1	13	TGTGCCAGCAGTTACAGGGAATACAATGAGCAGTTCTTC	CASSYREYNEQFF
TRBV19	NA	NA	TRBJ1-1	13	TGTGCCAGTAGTAGGCTTCTGAGGACTGAAGCTTTCTTT	CASSRLLRTEAFF
TRBV4-1	NA	NA	TRBJ2-7	15	TGCGCCAGCAGCCATGCCGGGACAAACTTCTACGAGCAGTACTTC	CASSHAGTNFYEQYF
TRBV3-1/TRBV3-2	TRBD1	NA	TRBJ1-4	15	TGTGCCAGCAGCCATTCCGGGACAGGAGTCGAAAAACTGTTTTTT	CASSHSGTGVEKLFF
TRBV10-2	TRBD2	NA	TRBJ2-7	14	TGCGCCAGCAGTGAGTCGACTGGGAGGGGCGAGCAGTACTTC	CASSESTGRGEQYF
TRBV2	TRBD1	NA	TRBJ2-1	12	TGTGCCAGCAGAAACAGGGGTCTTGAGCAGTTCTTC	CASRNRGLEQFF
TRBV19	NA	once	TRBJ1-2	13	TGTGCCAGTAGTAACCCCCAGGGGTTTGGCTACACCTTC	CASSNPQGFGYTF
TRBV27	NA	few	TRBJ2-2	16	TGTGCCAGCAGTCTTATACCCTCCCAGGGGCACGGGGAGCTGTTTTTT	CASSLIPSQGHGELFF
TRBV5-1	NA	NA	TRBJ2-1	15	TGCGCCAGCAGCCCCTCGGCCGCGTTTGAGGATGAGCAGTTCTTC	CASSPSAAFEDEQFF
TRBV7-9	NA	NA	TRBJ1-5	16	TGTGCCAGCAGCTCAATGGAGGGGCGTAGCAATCAGCCCCAGCATTTT	CASSSMEGRSNQPQHF
TRBV7-2	NA	NA	TRBJ1-1	14	TGTGCCAGCAGCTCAACAATGGGGGGCACTGAAGCTTTCTTT	CASSSTMGGTEAFF
TRBV2	TRBD1	NA	TRBJ1-6	15	TGTGCCAGCAGTGATAGGGACAGGGGAGGATCACCCCTCCACTTT	CASSDRDRGGSPLHF
TRBV18	NA	NA	TRBJ1-2	13	TGTGCCAGCTCACGGGGCCAAGGGTATGGCTACACCTTC	CASSRGQGYGYTF